The T cell receptor beta chain under discussion was sequenced for a study of vaccination effects on CD4 cells after COVID-19. The overall study: Under the ViraFEST assay, PBMC were stimulated with viral peptide pools so that antigen-specific CD4+ T cells expanded. Sequencing was performed afterwards.

This clone was seen just once. Its matching antigen is unknown. The CDR3 contains 17 residues. The V gene lost 1 base and the J gene lost 2 bases, with 17 bases spanning the gap. Looked up from germline, CDR1 is SGHDN and CDR2 is FVKESK. General study points: In the late period after vaccination, infection- and vaccine-induced clones contracted markedly.

CD4+ T cells were isolated after less than 13 days of culture. No vaccinee had earlier SARS-CoV-2 infection, and nucleocapsid antibodies were negative. Method: immunoSEQ multiplex PCR; TCRdb's copy keeps in-frame clones and lacks some. The sample has under 40,000 clones, about 70% seen once. The sequence was obtained from a human donor who received a COVID-19 vaccine. The specimen was CD4+ T cells from PBMCs cultured without peptide, collected before COVID-19 vaccination. The chain is built from TRBV14 and TRBJ2-5; tentatively, D is TRBD2 (6 bases). The CDR3 DNA reads TGTGCCAGCAGCCAAGGGAGCGCGTGGGGGGTACAAGAGACCCAGTACTTC. Residues: CASSQGSAWGVQETQYF.